Given below is one T cell receptor beta chain in context. Its cognate antigen is unknown. The sample comes from a study of beta chain features in type 1 diabetes. Background on the study: Examination spanned some 100 million sorted cells from all samples. Notes on the study in general: Amplification by PCR could prefer shorter templates, with the same effect in patients and controls. Type 1 diabetes patients showed a moderate but significant shortening of TCRB CDR3s in all four CD4+ subsets. Reduced insertions and increased deletions marked VDJ junctions in type 1 diabetes patients.

cDNA synthesis used the whole RNA isolate, giving expressed TCRB sequences. Profiling relied on immunoSEQ multiplex PCR, and the TCRdb table lists in-frame clones only, not all of them. Here the sample spans 330,000 or so clones, roughly a fifth being singletons. Trimming removed 1 base at V and 6 bases at J, with 10 bases between. This CDR3 has 14 residues. Germline values: CDR1 LGHNA, CDR2 YNFKEQ. The sequenced sample consisted of naive CD4+ T cells from blood. The chain employs TRBV4-2 and TRBJ2-1, with a tentative D call TRBD2 (6 bases). The TCR was taken from a woman in her late teens or twenties in good health. CDR3 protein: CASSQGLEGNEQFF. The CDR3 DNA follows: TGTGCCAGCAGCCAAGGACTAGAAGGCAATGAGCAGTTCTTC.